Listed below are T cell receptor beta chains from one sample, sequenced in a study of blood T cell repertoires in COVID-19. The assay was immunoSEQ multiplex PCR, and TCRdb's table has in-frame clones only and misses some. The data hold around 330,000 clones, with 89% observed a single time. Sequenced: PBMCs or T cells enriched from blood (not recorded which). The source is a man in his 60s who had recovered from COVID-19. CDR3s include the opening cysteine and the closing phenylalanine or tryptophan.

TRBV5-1 CASSSGLAAETQYF
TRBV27 CASSFRRAGSYNEQFF
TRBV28 CASSLWGTSLADTQYF
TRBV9 CASSVASDGSPNNEQFF
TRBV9 CASSRAVGGTNYGYTF
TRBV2 CASSESVARANTGELFF
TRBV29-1 CSVGQSLGGGYTF
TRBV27 CASSFYTVADTDTQYF
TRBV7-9 CASSRDRGTYEQYF
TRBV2 CASNLQALGNEQFF
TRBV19 CASSDRDRGRKETQYF
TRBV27 CASSYGTGGYGYTF
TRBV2 CASSGTSGRPDTQYF
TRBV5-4 CASSLNPVNTGELFF
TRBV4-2 CASSQVLVSGSFYEQYF
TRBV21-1 CASSVDSGRGYNEQFF
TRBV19 CASSLLADTQYF
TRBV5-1 CASSPQITSTDTQYF
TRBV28 CASRAAQGSNTEAFF
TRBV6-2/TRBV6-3 CASSYPMAGQQYF
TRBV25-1 CASSASSASSYNEQFF
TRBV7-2 CASSFSLNQPQHF
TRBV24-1 CATSGRELETQYF
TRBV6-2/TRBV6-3 CASSSTGRTYEQYF
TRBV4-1 CASSQDPRVGYEQYF
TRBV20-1 CSASLEREYTDTQYF
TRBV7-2 CASSFGSGNTEAFF
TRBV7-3 CASSLNNYEQYF
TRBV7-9 CASSLRSSGKYNEQFF
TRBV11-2 CASSLPGTRGYEQYF
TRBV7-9 CASSLEGAISGYTF
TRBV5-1 CASSLEQGNLRTEAFF
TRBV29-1 CSVDQGAREQYF
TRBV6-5 CASSPQISGNTIYF
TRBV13 CASSPGLWDSGIANTGELFF
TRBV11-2 CASSSDRTNYGYTF
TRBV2 CASGGDRYDYEQYF
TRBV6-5 CASSYSAQSRPQHF
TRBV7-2 CASNHQGSSNQPQHF
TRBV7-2 CASSLGTFNTEAFF
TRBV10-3 CAISPGGNIQYF
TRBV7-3 CASSSERGPPYNEQFF
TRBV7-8 CASSYEAFPYEQYF
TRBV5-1 CASSVGDRGNQPQHF
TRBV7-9 CASSLGEDSTDTQYF
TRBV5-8 CATSGQAATVQYF
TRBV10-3 CAISVGLAETHYEQYF
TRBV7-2 CASSLGGGTAVGTQYF
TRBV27 CASSLLGQGNDETQYF
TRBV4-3 CASSRRTGEGYGYTF
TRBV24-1 CATSDESGRVLDEQFF
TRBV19 CASSLQGFDYTF
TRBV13 CASSLGLSGKLFF